This TCR beta chain is from a study of vaccination effects on CD4 cells after COVID-19. Across the study: Fewer than 2.5 million PBMC were seeded per well and grown in the presence of roughly 9.3 IU/ml IL-2 and around 10 ug/ml peptides. Study-level findings and limits: Late after vaccination, infection- and vaccine-induced clones showed marked clonal contraction.

CD4+ T cell isolation took place after 10 days of culture. BNT162b2 vaccine or mRNA-1273 vaccine was given to participants in two doses. The data were produced by immunoSEQ multiplex PCR, yet TCRdb's version contains in-frame clones alone and is incomplete. In the table there are around 66,000 clones, 70% to 75% of which are singletons. Details on this clone: Its antigen remains unknown.

This CDR3 is 15 amino acids long. In germline, CDR1 is ENHRY, CDR2 SYGVKD. Germline trimming cut 6 bases from V and 8 bases from J; bases unmatched to any gene: 9. This clonotype was obtained from a human donor who received a COVID-19 vaccine. This chain joins TRBV10-3 and TRBJ2-1; 11 bases are a match to TRBD2. Material: CD4+ T cells from PBMCs cultured without peptide, obtained after COVID-19 vaccination. CDR3 region: CAIRVAGGPGDEQFF. CDR3 bases: TGTGCCATCAGGGTAGCGGGGGGGCCCGGAGATGAGCAGTTCTTC.